Each of the 21 T cell receptor beta chains below was sequenced from the same sample in a study of cytomegalovirus exposure and HLA in healthy donors. In the PCR, 60 Vbeta and 13 Jbeta primers were used. Profiled with immunoSEQ multiplex PCR; TCRdb holds only in-frame clones, not every one. Altogether 85,000 to 100,000 clones are present, 64% being singletons, with the ten largest covering 3.2%. What was sequenced was PBMCs. The receptors stem from a man aged 55 to 69 in good health and CMV-seronegative.

This rearrangement joins TRBV5-6 to TRBJ2-3; 9 bases align to TRBD2. CDR3 size: 16 residues. The germline V gene encodes CDR1 SGHDT and CDR2 YYEEEE. The V gene end was trimmed by 4 bases and the J gene end by 4 bases; junction bases not matched to a gene: 10. This CDR3 reads CASSGGGLAVSDTQYF. CDR3 sequence (DNA): TGTGCCAGCAGCGGAGGGGGACTAGCAGTGTCAGATACGCAGTATTTT.

This clone was seen more than once but under ten times. This chain links TRBV4-1 with TRBJ2-7; 11 bases align to TRBD2. Trimming cost V 1 base and J 3 bases; bases outside gene matches: 20. The CDR3 runs to 21 residues. Germline V gives CDR1 MGHRA, CDR2 YSYEKL. This CDR3 reads CASSQGLPSGRLRGPYYEQYF. CDR3 coding DNA: TGCGCCAGCAGCCAAGGGCTACCTAGCGGGAGGTTGAGGGGCCCATACTACGAGCAGTACTTC.

This clone has a handful of counts. The chain combines TRBV6-4 with TRBJ1-1, with D possibly TRBD1 on 5 matching bases. V shed 5 bases and J shed 1 base, with 11 bases lying between them. The CDR3 runs to 14 residues. Germline loops: CDR1 MRHNA, CDR2 SNTAGT. CDR3 protein: CASSPSTENTEAFF. In DNA, the CDR3 is TGTGCCAGCAGTCCATCGACAGAGAACACTGAAGCTTTCTTT.

This clone was found once. This sequence joins TRBV7-2 and TRBJ2-7; the match to TRBD2 covers 9 bases. The CDR3 consists of 17 residues. Looked up from germline, CDR1 is SGHTA and CDR2 is FQGNSA. The junction had 6 bases not matched to a gene; V was cut back by 0 bases and J by 0 bases. CDR3 loop: CASSLALSGGRSYEQYF. The CDR3 DNA follows: TGTGCCAGCAGCTTAGCGCTAAGCGGGGGGCGCTCCTACGAGCAGTACTTC. The full variable domain, completed using reference TRBV7-2 and TRBJ2-7, is GAGVSQSPSNKVTEKGKDVELRCDPISGHTALYWYRQSLGQGLEFLIYFQGNSAPDKSGLPSDRFSAERTGGSVSTLTIQRTQQEDSAVYLCASSLALSGGRSYEQYFGPGTRLTVT.

This clone was counted between two and nine times. The chain carries TRBV10-3 and TRBJ1-1; 7 nucleotides line up with TRBD1. The CDR3 sequence is 16 residues long. Germline V lookup: CDR1 ENHRY, CDR2 SYGVKD. V was clipped by 6 bases and J by 7 bases; unmatched bases: 17. In nucleotides, the CDR3 is TGTGCCATCAGGCTAACCACATCACAGGGGAATGGTGAAGCTTTCTTT. Residues: CAIRLTTSQGNGEAFF.

This clone was seen more than once but under ten times. The chain joins TRBV7-3 to TRBJ2-7; D is possibly TRBD2 (6 bases). Germline V CDR1 and CDR2: SGHTA, FQGTGA. CDR3 size: 13 residues. Trimming left V 8 bases short and J 5 bases short, with 16 bases between. CDR3 sequence: CASRRGTWDEQYF. In nucleotides, the CDR3 is TGTGCCAGCCGACGGGGGACCTGGGACGAGCAGTACTTC.

This chain joins TRBV6-4 and TRBJ2-6; TRBD1 might be the D (5 bases). The CDR3 consists of 15 residues. Germline V gives CDR1 MRHNA, CDR2 SNTAGT. The V and J ends lost 3 bases and 0 bases respectively, with 6 bases between them. The CDR3 sequence is CASSEDNSGANVLTF. In nucleotides, the CDR3 is TGTGCCAGCAGTGAGGACAACTCTGGGGCCAACGTCCTGACTTTC.

This chain links TRBV6-5 with TRBJ1-4; 7 bases match TRBD1. Germline loops: CDR1 MNHEY, CDR2 SVGAGI. Trimming cost V 1 base and J 5 bases; bases outside gene matches: 4. The CDR3 consists of 15 residues. CDR3 region: CASSYWSGGNEKLFF. Written as DNA, the CDR3 is TGTGCCAGCAGTTACTGGTCAGGGGGGAATGAAAAACTGTTTTTT.

The V call is TRBV6-4, the J call TRBJ1-2, with 9 nucleotides matching TRBD1. Germline loops: CDR1 MRHNA, CDR2 SNTAGT. The V segment lost 3 bases and the J segment 5 bases; nucleotides outside the gene matches: 4. The CDR3 runs 14 residues. The CDR3 coding sequence is TGTGCCAGCAGTGAGTCCGGGACAGGGTATGGCTACACCTTC. Its protein product is CASSESGTGYGYTF.

The V gene is TRBV5-4, the J gene TRBJ2-5, with D tentatively TRBD2 (6 bases). CDR3 size: 14 residues. Germline assignment: CDR1 SGHNT and CDR2 YYREEE (reference sequence). V lost 2 bases and J 4 bases, leaving 12 bases between the germline ends. CDR3 protein: CASSFARERETQYF. Here the CDR3 DNA reads TGTGCCAGCAGCTTCGCGCGGGAAAGAGAGACCCAGTACTTC. The full variable domain, with the rest looked up from reference TRBV5-4 and TRBJ2-5, is ETGVTQSPTHLIKTRGQQVTLRCSSQSGHNTVSWYQQALGQGPQFIFQYYREEENGRGNFPPRFSGLQFPNYSSELNVNALELDDSALYLCASSFARERETQYFGPGTRLLVL.

V gene TRBV11-2 combines with J gene TRBJ2-5; 11 bases match TRBD2. The end of the DNA aligns better with TRBJ2-7, so the J call may be wrong. Germline V lookup: CDR1 SGHAT, CDR2 FQNNGV. CDR3 length: 15 residues. CDR3 nucleotide sequence: TGTGCCAGCAGCGCCCGACTAGCGGGGCCCTACGAGCAGTACTTC. Its translation: CASSARLAGPYEQYF.

The chain is built from TRBV12-5 and TRBJ1-1; D unresolved. Looked up from germline, CDR1 is LGHNT and CDR2 is FRNRAP. Between the trimmed V and J ends, which lost 7 bases and 0 bases, there was a span of 12 bases. This CDR3 is 14 amino acids long. CDR3 coding DNA: TGTGCTAGTGCTTTAGACACCGTGAACACTGAAGCTTTCTTT. The encoded protein is CASALDTVNTEAFF.

J is TRBJ2-2 and V is TRBV5-4; 9 bases fit TRBD1. The CDR3 covers 17 residues. The ends lost 2 bases at V and 5 bases at J; junction bases unmatched: 10. Germline V gene sequence: CDR1 SGHNT, CDR2 YYREEE (reference sequence). The CDR3 sequence is CASSLGGQGYVTGELFF. The DNA for the CDR3 is TGTGCCAGCAGCTTAGGGGGACAGGGATATGTGACCGGGGAGCTGTTTTTT.

This clone was detected once. This chain uses TRBV10-1 with TRBJ2-3; 9 nucleotides align to TRBD2. Trimming took 4 bases from V and 1 from J; bases not matched to a gene: 3. The CDR3 is 15 residues long. Germline V gene sequence: CDR1 WNHNN, CDR2 SYGVQD (reference sequence). CDR3 DNA: TGCGCCAGCAGTGGACTAGCGGCCCGCACAGATACGCAGTATTTT. It codes for CASSGLAARTDTQYF.

This clone was counted only a few times. V is TRBV18 and J is TRBJ1-5; D possibly corresponds to TRBD1 (5 bases). In germline, CDR1 is KGHSH, CDR2 LQKENI. Trimming cost V 2 bases and J 2 bases, with 10 bases left between them. The CDR3 covers 15 residues. CDR3 DNA sequence: TGTGCCAGCTCACCAAAGGGGTTGGGCAATCAGCCCCAGCATTTT. This encodes CASSPKGLGNQPQHF.

The chain recombines TRBV5-4 with TRBJ2-5; D is unresolved. The V end lost 0 bases, the J end lost 5 bases, and 14 bases lay between the germline ends. In germline, CDR1 is SGHNT, CDR2 YYREEE (reference sequence). CDR3 size: 15 residues. Written as DNA, the CDR3 is TGTGCCAGCAGCTTGGCCAGGCTCAACAAGGAGACCCAGTACTTC. Protein product: CASSLARLNKETQYF.

This clone was seen a few times. The V gene is TRBV2, the J gene TRBJ1-5, with D uncertain. CDR3 length equals 13 residues. Per germline, CDR1 SNHLY and CDR2 FYNNEI. The V end lost 6 bases, the J end lost 0 bases, and 6 bases lay between the germline ends. CDR3 bases: TGTGCCAGCAGAATCTATAGCAATCAGCCCCAGCATTTT. It codes for CASRIYSNQPQHF.

The table lists this clone with a few counts. The CDR3 here is CASSQVQGTDFNYGYTF. CDR3 nucleotides: TGCGCCAGCAGCCAAGTGCAGGGGACAGACTTCAACTATGGCTACACCTTC. This chain connects TRBV4-1 to TRBJ1-2; the match to TRBD1 covers 7 bases. Looked up from germline, CDR1 is MGHRA and CDR2 is YSYEKL. Germline trimming cut 1 base from V and 2 bases from J; bases unmatched to any gene: 10. The CDR3 has 17 residues.

This clone was observed a few times. The CDR3 reads CASSPEGRTGNTIYF. The CDR3 coding sequence is TGTGCCAGCAGCCCTGAGGGGAGGACAGGAAACACCATATATTTT. The V gene is TRBV11-3, the J gene TRBJ1-3, with a possible D match to TRBD1 (5 bases). Trimming took off 5 bases at V and 4 bases at J, with 15 bases between the two ends. CDR3 length: 15 residues. Germline loops: CDR1 SGHNT, CDR2 YENEEA.

V gene TRBV13 combines with J gene TRBJ2-1, with D hard to call. The V end was cut by 3 bases, the J end by 9 bases, with 18 bases between. Germline V gives CDR1 PRHDT, CDR2 FYEKMQ (reference sequence). This CDR3 has 15 amino acids. CDR3 DNA sequence: TGTGCCAGCAGCTTCGTGGAGACGGTGACTGCTGAGCAGTTCTTC. This encodes CASSFVETVTAEQFF.

In this sample, this clone turned up a few times. V usage is TRBV6-1 and J usage is TRBJ1-1; 7 positions match TRBD1. Trimming at V came to 5 bases and at J to 5 bases, leaving 5 bases not matched to a gene. Germline CDR1 MNHNS, CDR2 SASEGT. This CDR3 is 13 amino acids long. CDR3 amino acids: CASSPTGWTEAFF. DNA of the CDR3: TGTGCCAGCAGTCCGACAGGGTGGACTGAAGCTTTCTTT.